The 29 T cell receptor beta chains below all came from one sample that was sequenced in a study of vaccination effects on CD4 cells after COVID-19. Antigen-specific CD4+ T cells expanded by the ViraFEST assay with viral peptide pools were then sequenced. The culture ran for under eleven days, and then CD4+ T cells were isolated. For these receptors, no antigen is known. The repertoire was sequenced with immunoSEQ multiplex PCR; TCRdb's copy has only in-frame clones and lacks some. This table holds 50,000 to 75,000 clones, 81% found once. Specimen: CD4+ T cells from PBMCs cultured with HCoV-229E spike peptides, collected before COVID-19 vaccination. Source of these receptors: a human donor who received a COVID-19 vaccine.

The chain links TRBV10-1 to TRBJ2-2; tentatively, D is TRBD1 or TRBD2 (6 bases each). The V and J ends lost 2 bases and 0 bases respectively, with 13 bases between them. The CDR3 spans 17 residues. CDR1 is WNHNN and CDR2 is SYGVQD in the germline V gene (reference sequence). The CDR3 here is CASSEGGPNANTGELFF. The CDR3 bases are TGCGCCAGCAGTGAGGGGGGGCCGAACGCGAACACCGGGGAGCTGTTTTTT.

This chain connects TRBV30 to TRBJ2-7; D might be TRBD2 (5 bases). The germline V gene has CDR1 GTSNPN and CDR2 SVGIG (reference sequence). V lost 1 base and J 0 bases, leaving 7 bases between the germline ends. The length of the CDR3 is 13 residues. CDR3 sequence reads: CAWSAGDSYEQYV. DNA for the CDR3: TGTGCCTGGAGTGCCGGGGACTCCTACGAGCAGTACGTC.

Only one count was recorded for this clone. Here the CDR3 DNA reads TGTGCCAGCAGCTTTAATAGAGAGACCCAGTACTTC. Amino acids: CASSFNRETQYF. V usage is TRBV7-8 and J usage is TRBJ2-5; no reliable D call. V was clipped by 3 bases and J by 4 bases, with 6 bases between them. Germline lookup yields CDR1 SGHVS and CDR2 FQNEAQ. There are 12 residues in the CDR3.

V and J are TRBV20-1 and TRBJ2-5; D not certain. CDR1 and CDR2 (germline): DFQATT, SNEGSKA (reference sequence). The CDR3 spans 11 residues. V dropped 3 bases and J dropped 5 bases, with 7 bases sitting between them. CDR3 DNA: TGCAGTGCTAGCGGAACGGAGACCCAGTACTTC. It is translated as CSASGTETQYF.

This clone has more than one count but fewer than ten. V and J are TRBV11-1 and TRBJ1-6; 10 nucleotides line up with TRBD1. Germline V gene data show CDR1 as SGHAT and CDR2 as FQDESV (reference sequence). CDR3 length equals 14 residues. V shed 4 bases, J shed 10 bases, and the junction held 4 bases outside the gene matches. Here the CDR3 reads CASSWDRGRSPLHF. In DNA, the CDR3 is TGTGCCAGCAGCTGGGACAGGGGAAGATCACCCCTCCACTTT.

V usage is TRBV11-2 and J usage is TRBJ2-7, with D hard to call. V lost 3 bases to trimming and J lost 4 bases, with 7 bases between them. The germline CDR1 and CDR2 sequences are SGHAT and FQNNGV. There are 12 residues in the CDR3. The CDR3 DNA sequence: TGTGCCAGCAGCTTGCCCTATTACGAGCAGTACGTC. Amino acid sequence: CASSLPYYEQYV.

The gene calls are TRBV5-1 and TRBJ2-1; D not resolved. Between the trimmed V and J ends, which lost 0 bases and 4 bases, there was a span of 14 bases. The length of the CDR3 is 16 residues. CDR1 is SGHRS and CDR2 is YFSETQ in the germline V gene. In nucleotides, the CDR3 is TGCGCCAGCAGCTTGGTTGGCAGGCCAGAATACAATGAGCAGTTCTTC. It codes for CASSLVGRPEYNEQFF.

The V call is TRBV12-3 or TRBV12-4, the J call TRBJ2-5, with unresolved D. CDR3 length: 11 amino acids. V lost 5 bases and J lost 2, with 3 bases in between. The CDR3 DNA is TGTGCCAGCAGTCGACAAGAGACCCAGTACTTC. Its protein product is CASSRQETQYF.

The V gene is TRBV4-1, the J gene TRBJ2-3; 11 bases are a match to TRBD1. Germline-derived CDR1 and CDR2 are MGHRA and YSYEKL. This CDR3 has 17 residues. V shed 4 bases and J 1 base; nucleotides not matched to a gene: 7. The CDR3 here is CASSPMDRGRGTDTQYF. The DNA of the CDR3 is TGCGCCAGCAGCCCAATGGACAGGGGGCGCGGCACAGATACGCAGTATTTT.

V is TRBV5-1 and J is TRBJ2-7; TRBD1 matches 8 bases. CDR3 length equals 14 residues. V trimming: 4 bases; J trimming: 3 bases; junction bases outside the gene matches: 6. In germline, CDR1 is SGHRS, CDR2 YFSETQ. In DNA, the CDR3 is TGCGCCAGCAGCACCGGGACAGGAAACTACGAGCAGTACGTC. Translation gives CASSTGTGNYEQYV.

The chain carries TRBV5-1 and TRBJ2-1; 7 nucleotides line up with TRBD2. The CDR3 length is 11 residues. Germline values: CDR1 SGHRS, CDR2 YFSETQ. V shed 7 bases, J shed 8 bases, and the junction held 3 bases outside the gene matches. The CDR3 region is CASALADEQFF. In nucleotides, the CDR3 is TGCGCCAGCGCCCTAGCGGATGAGCAGTTCTTC.

J is TRBJ2-5 and V is TRBV11-2; no clear D gene. V dropped 5 bases and J dropped 1 base, with 11 bases sitting between them. Germline assignment: CDR1 SGHAT and CDR2 FQNNGV. The CDR3 runs 14 residues. The CDR3, as DNA: TGTGCCAGCAGCCACAATACAGCCCAAGAGACCCAGTACTTC. This translates into CASSHNTAQETQYF.

The rearrangement links TRBV5-1 to TRBJ2-3, with a possible D match to TRBD1 (6 bases). Germline values: CDR1 SGHRS, CDR2 YFSETQ. Trimming pared 6 bases from V and 0 bases from J, leaving 14 bases between. This CDR3 comprises 15 residues. CDR3 DNA: TGCGCCAGCACTCCCAGGGGCGGAAGCACAGATACGCAGTATTTT. Translating it yields CASTPRGGSTDTQYF.

This sequence joins TRBV3-1 (or the pseudogene TRBV3-2) and TRBJ1-2; 9 nucleotides align to TRBD1. The germline V gene encodes CDR1 LGHDT and CDR2 YNNKEL (reference sequence). The CDR3 covers 14 residues. Trimming at V came to 3 bases and at J to 5 bases, leaving 4 bases not matched to a gene. CDR3 sequence (DNA): TGTGCCAGCAGCCACCGGGACAGGGTTTATGGCTACACCTTC. This gives the protein CASSHRDRVYGYTF.

The J gene is TRBJ2-3, the V gene TRBV2; D is tentatively TRBD1 or TRBD2 (5 bases each). Germline V gene lookup returns CDR1 SNHLY and CDR2 FYNNEI. V was cut by 5 bases and J by 5 bases, with 17 bases left in between. The CDR3 covers 15 residues. CDR3 nucleotides: TGTGCCAGCAGTCCTACCGGGACGGCGGGAGATACGCAGTATTTT. This encodes CASSPTGTAGDTQYF.

The CDR3 here is CASSIDGWSYNEQFF. CDR3 bases: TGTGCCAGTAGTATAGATGGTTGGTCCTACAATGAGCAGTTCTTC. This chain joins TRBV19 and TRBJ2-1; D is unresolved. The CDR3 contains 15 residues. V lost 0 bases to trimming and J lost 1 base, with 7 bases between them. Germline V CDR1 and CDR2: LNHDA, SQIVND (reference sequence). The complete variable domain, with remaining parts taken from reference TRBV19 and TRBJ2-1, reads DGGITQSPKYLFRKEGQNVTLSCEQNLNHDAMYWYRQDPGQGLRLIYYSQIVNDFQKGDIAEGYSVSREKKESFPLTVTSAQKNPTAFYLCASSIDGWSYNEQFFGPGTRLTVL.

The V call is TRBV19, the J call TRBJ1-2, with D hard to call. With 9 bases removed from V and 3 bases from J, the gap between germline ends came to 14 bases. The CDR3 sequence is 13 residues long. In germline, CDR1 is LNHDA, CDR2 SQIVND (reference sequence). CDR3 bases: TGTGCCAGCCAGACTCGGGGAGACTATGGCTACACCTTC. As protein: CASQTRGDYGYTF.

The CDR3 coding sequence is TGTGCCAGCAGTTACTCTCGACAGGCCGGCGGGGAGCTGTTTTTT. This codes for CASSYSRQAGGELFF. The chain combines TRBV6-5 with TRBJ2-2; tentative D call: TRBD1 (6 bases). This CDR3 region has 15 residues. V lost 0 bases and J lost 7, with 12 bases in between. The germline V gene has CDR1 MNHEY and CDR2 SVGAGI.

This chain links TRBV9 with TRBJ2-3, with D uncertain. Germline CDR1 SGDLS, CDR2 YYNGEE. The CDR3 is 17 amino acids. The V and J ends lost 0 bases and 0 bases respectively, with 14 bases between them. DNA of the CDR3: TGTGCCAGCAGCGTAGGAGTCGGAGCCACTAGCACAGATACGCAGTATTTT. Translated, it gives CASSVGVGATSTDTQYF.

The sample holds a few counts of this clone. The same CDR3 arises from other DNA sequences in this sample as well. This chain uses TRBV7-2 with TRBJ1-2; D not resolved. CDR1 is SGHTA, CDR2 FQGNSA, per germline. The CDR3 sequence is 12 residues long. V was pared by 2 bases and J by 6 bases, with 7 bases between. In nucleotides, the CDR3 is TGTGCCAGCAGCTTACCGGGAGATGGCTACACCTTC. Translation: CASSLPGDGYTF. Combining the CDR3 with reference TRBV7-2 and TRBJ1-2 gives the whole variable domain GAGVSQSPSNKVTEKGKDVELRCDPISGHTALYWYRQSLGQGLEFLIYFQGNSAPDKSGLPSDRFSAERTGGSVSTLTIQRTQQEDSAVYLCASSLPGDGYTFGSGTRLTVV.

In nucleotides, the CDR3 is TGTGCCACCCAAAACCCCCAGGGAGGCACAGATACGCAGTATTTT. Its protein product is CATQNPQGGTDTQYF. V and J are TRBV24-1 and TRBJ2-3; D assignment may be TRBD1 or TRBD2 (5 bases each). The CDR3 has 15 amino acids. Looked up from germline, CDR1 is KGHDR and CDR2 is SFDVKD. Trimming took off 9 bases at V and 1 base at J, with 16 bases between the two ends.

J is TRBJ2-7 and V is TRBV4-1, with 8 bases that match TRBD1. Germline V gene data show CDR1 as MGHRA and CDR2 as YSYEKL. V was pared by 4 bases and J by 0 bases, with 5 bases of the junction left unmatched. The length of the CDR3 is 15 residues. In nucleotides, the CDR3 is TGCGCCAGCAGCCCCGGACAGGGTTCCTCCTACGAGCAGTACGTC. This encodes CASSPGQGSSYEQYV.

The chain is built from TRBV5-1 and TRBJ1-1, with 8 bases matching TRBD1. The junction had 9 bases not matched to a gene; V was cut back by 6 bases and J by 2 bases. Germline assignment: CDR1 SGHRS and CDR2 YFSETQ. The CDR3 runs to 15 residues. In nucleotides, the CDR3 is TGCGCCAGCACCCGACAGGGGCCAAGAAACACTGAAGCTTTCTTT. Protein sequence: CASTRQGPRNTEAFF.

This clone was observed a few times. V is TRBV3-1 (or the pseudogene TRBV3-2) and J is TRBJ2-6; D is uncertain. Germline CDR1 is LGHDT and CDR2 is YNNKEL (reference sequence). This CDR3 has 13 amino acids. V dropped 7 bases and J dropped 0 bases, with 4 bases sitting between them. CDR3 residues: CASINSGANVLTF. In nucleotides, the CDR3 is TGTGCCAGCATAAACTCTGGGGCCAACGTCCTGACTTTC.

The rearrangement joins TRBV24-1 to TRBJ2-2; 7 bases fit TRBD1. The CDR3 totals 14 residues. Trimming cost V 8 bases and J 0 bases; bases outside gene matches: 2. The V gene's germline CDR1 is KGHDR and CDR2 SFDVKD. The CDR3 DNA sequence: TGTGCCACCATGACAGGGCCGAACACCGGGGAGCTGTTTTTT. The encoded protein is CATMTGPNTGELFF.

V is TRBV23-1 and J is TRBJ2-7; 7 bases fit TRBD1. TRBV23-1 belongs to the ORF category, with a function that is uncertain. The trim removed 1 base at V and 2 bases at J, leaving 8 bases unmatched. The CDR3 totals 16 residues. The CDR3 sequence is CASSQCVSGGPYEQYV. In nucleotides, the CDR3 is TGCGCCAGCAGTCAATGCGTATCAGGGGGTCCCTACGAGCAGTACGTC.

V gene TRBV18 combines with J gene TRBJ1-5; D might be TRBD1 (5 bases). Germline values: CDR1 KGHSH, CDR2 LQKENI. This CDR3 has 15 amino acids. Trimming cost V 4 bases and J 3 bases, with 13 bases left between them. CDR3 nucleotides: TGTGCCAGCTCACTTTCCAGGGTTGACAATCAGCCCCAGCATTTT. This codes for CASSLSRVDNQPQHF.

This chain joins TRBV3-1 (or the pseudogene TRBV3-2) and TRBJ2-5; possible D gene TRBD1, 6 bases. This CDR3 region has 14 residues. Trimming stripped 2 bases from V and 4 bases from J, with 11 bases between. The germline gives CDR1 LGHDT, CDR2 YNNKEL (reference sequence). CDR3 DNA sequence: TGTGCCAGCAGCCAATCAGGGGTAGCAGAGACCCAGTACTTC. Translation gives CASSQSGVAETQYF.

V gene TRBV28 combines with J gene TRBJ1-2, with D perhaps matching TRBD1 (6 bases). V lost 11 bases to trimming and J lost 0 bases, with 10 bases between them. CDR3 length: 12 amino acids. CDR1 is MDHEN, CDR2 SYDVKM, per germline. The CDR3 DNA reads TGTGCCGCGCACAGGGCTAACTATGGCTACACCTTC. As protein: CAAHRANYGYTF.